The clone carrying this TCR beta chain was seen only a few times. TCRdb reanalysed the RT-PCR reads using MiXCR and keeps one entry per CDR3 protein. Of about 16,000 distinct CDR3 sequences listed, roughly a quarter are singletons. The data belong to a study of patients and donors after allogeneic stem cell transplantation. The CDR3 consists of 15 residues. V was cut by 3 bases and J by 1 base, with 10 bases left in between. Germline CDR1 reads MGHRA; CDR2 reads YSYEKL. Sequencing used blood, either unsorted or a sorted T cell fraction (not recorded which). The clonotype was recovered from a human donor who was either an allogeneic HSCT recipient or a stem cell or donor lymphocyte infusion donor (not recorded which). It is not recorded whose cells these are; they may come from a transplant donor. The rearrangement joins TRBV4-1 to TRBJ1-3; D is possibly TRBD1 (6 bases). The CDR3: CASSQLRGSGNTIYF. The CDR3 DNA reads TGCGCCAGCAGCCAGCTAAGGGGGTCTGGAAACACCATATATTTT.